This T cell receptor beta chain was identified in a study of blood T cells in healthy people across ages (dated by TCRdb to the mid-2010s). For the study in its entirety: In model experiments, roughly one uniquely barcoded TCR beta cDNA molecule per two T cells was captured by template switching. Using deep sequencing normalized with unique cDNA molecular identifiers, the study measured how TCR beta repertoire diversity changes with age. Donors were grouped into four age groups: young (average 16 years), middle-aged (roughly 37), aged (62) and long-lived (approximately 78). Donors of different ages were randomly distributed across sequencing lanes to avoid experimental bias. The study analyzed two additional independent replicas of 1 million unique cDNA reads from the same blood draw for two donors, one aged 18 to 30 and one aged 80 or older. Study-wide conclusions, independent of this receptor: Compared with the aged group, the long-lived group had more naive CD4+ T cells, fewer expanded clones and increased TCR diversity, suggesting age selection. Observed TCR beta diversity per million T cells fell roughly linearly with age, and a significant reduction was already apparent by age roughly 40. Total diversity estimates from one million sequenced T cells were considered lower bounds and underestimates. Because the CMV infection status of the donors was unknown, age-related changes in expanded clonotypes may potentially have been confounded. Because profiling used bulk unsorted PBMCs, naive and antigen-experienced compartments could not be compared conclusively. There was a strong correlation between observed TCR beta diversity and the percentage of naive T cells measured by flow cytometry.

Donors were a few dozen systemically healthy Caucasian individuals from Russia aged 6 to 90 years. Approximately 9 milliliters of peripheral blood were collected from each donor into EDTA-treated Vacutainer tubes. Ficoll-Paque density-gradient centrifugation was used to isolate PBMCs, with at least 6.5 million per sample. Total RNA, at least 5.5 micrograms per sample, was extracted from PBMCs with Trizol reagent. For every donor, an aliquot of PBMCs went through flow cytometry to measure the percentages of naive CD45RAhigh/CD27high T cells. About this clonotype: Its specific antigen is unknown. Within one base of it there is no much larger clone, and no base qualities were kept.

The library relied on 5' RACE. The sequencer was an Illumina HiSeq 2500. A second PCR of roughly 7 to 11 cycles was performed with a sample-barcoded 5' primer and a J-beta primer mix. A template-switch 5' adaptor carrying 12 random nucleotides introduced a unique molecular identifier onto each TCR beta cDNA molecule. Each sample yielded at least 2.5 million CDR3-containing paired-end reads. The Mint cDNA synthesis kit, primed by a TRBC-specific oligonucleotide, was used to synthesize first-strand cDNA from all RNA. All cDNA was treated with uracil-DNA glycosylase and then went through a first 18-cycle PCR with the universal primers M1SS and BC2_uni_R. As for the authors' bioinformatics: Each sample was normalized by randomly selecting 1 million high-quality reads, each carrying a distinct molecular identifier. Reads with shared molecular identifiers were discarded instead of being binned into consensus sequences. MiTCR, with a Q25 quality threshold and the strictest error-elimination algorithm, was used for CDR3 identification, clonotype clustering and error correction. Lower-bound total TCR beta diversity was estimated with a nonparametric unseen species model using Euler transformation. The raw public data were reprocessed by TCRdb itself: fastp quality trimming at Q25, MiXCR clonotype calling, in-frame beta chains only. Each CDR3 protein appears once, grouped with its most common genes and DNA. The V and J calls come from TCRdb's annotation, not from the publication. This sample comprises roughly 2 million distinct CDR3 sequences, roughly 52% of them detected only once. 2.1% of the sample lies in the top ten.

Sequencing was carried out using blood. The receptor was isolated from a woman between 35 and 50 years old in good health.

The CDR3 protein is CASSESTPPRTYEQYF. The sequenced DNA is TGTGCCAGCAGCGAATCTACACCGCCTAGGACCTACGAGCAGTACTTC. The chain is encoded by TRBV2 joined to TRBJ2-7, with no confident D gene call. V loses 6 bases of germline sequence and J loses 2 bases, and the interval between the two ends is 20 bases. Spanning cysteine to phenylalanine, the CDR3 consists of 16 amino acids. This entry keeps only the CDR3 DNA: 48 bases, framed from base 1. For CDR1 and CDR2, the germline V gene lists SNHLY and FYNNEI.